This T cell receptor beta chain was found in a study of blood T cell repertoires in COVID-19. Using immunoSEQ multiplex PCR, the repertoire was profiled, and TCRdb retains in-frame clones only, with some absent. This table has about 300,000 clones, about nine tenths appearing once. CDR1 is SGHRS and CDR2 is YFSETQ in the germline V gene. This CDR3 region has 15 residues. V was cut by 0 bases and J by 1 base, with 8 bases left in between. The TCR originated in a man aged 30 to 45 who had recovered from COVID-19. Material for sequencing was PBMCs or T cells enriched from blood (not recorded which). The chain couples TRBV5-1 to TRBJ2-1, with D possibly TRBD1 on 6 matching bases. CDR3: CASSLEQGSYNEQFF. For the CDR3, the DNA is TGCGCCAGCAGCTTGGAACAGGGTTCCTACAATGAGCAGTTCTTC. The variable domain in full, completed from reference TRBV5-1 and TRBJ2-1, reads KAGVTQTPRYLIKTRGQQVTLSCSPISGHRSVSWYQQTPGQGLQFLFEYFSETQRNKGNFPGRFSGRQFSNSRSEMNVSTLELGDSALYLCASSLEQGSYNEQFFGPGTRLTVL.